Each of the 16 T cell receptor beta chains below was sequenced from the same sample in a study of cytomegalovirus exposure and HLA in healthy donors (dated by TCRdb to 2016 to 2017). Receptors were amplified or captured by the immunoSEQ multiplex PCR assay. For the multiplex PCR, a mixture combining 60 forward primers for TCR Vbeta segments and 13 reverse primers for TCR Jbeta segments was used. This immuneACCESS table, as held by TCRdb, lists in-frame sequences with V and J called but not all clones. Of the missing ones, under half trace to an unresolved V gene in checked studies; the others have no known cause. For this sample the table gives more than 85,000 clones, of which around 78% were detected only once. The biggest ten clones account for about 5.7% of the sample. Sequencing used PBMCs. These receptors were collected from a male donor in good health and CMV-seronegative.

The CDR3 loop reads CASSWDSLYGYTF. Here the CDR3 DNA reads TGTGCCAGCAGCTGGGACAGCTTATATGGCTACACCTTC. V and J are TRBV11-3 and TRBJ1-2, with 7 bases aligning to TRBD1. Germline V gives CDR1 SGHNT, CDR2 YENEEA. V lost 4 bases and J lost 5; bases outside the gene matches: 4. The CDR3 extends over 13 amino acids.

This clone was detected only a few times. This chain links TRBV4-1 with TRBJ2-5; 7 nucleotides match TRBD2. Trimming cost V 0 bases and J 5 bases; bases outside gene matches: 9. The germline CDR1 and CDR2 sequences are MGHRA and YSYEKL. The CDR3 is 16 amino acids. For the CDR3, the DNA is TGCGCCAGCAGCCAAGATCTGGGAGGGGCACGGGAGACCCAGTACTTC. Amino acids: CASSQDLGGARETQYF.

This clone appeared a few times. This rearrangement joins TRBV15 to TRBJ1-2, with D possibly TRBD1 on 5 matching bases. The V gene lost 5 bases and the J gene lost 4 bases, with 14 bases spanning the gap. Germline CDR1 is LNHNV and CDR2 is YYDKDF (reference sequence). This CDR3 has 14 amino acids. The CDR3 sequence: CATSWEGHVYGYTF. The CDR3 DNA reads as TGTGCCACCAGCTGGGAGGGGCATGTCTATGGCTACACCTTC.

This clone appeared once. This specimen includes other DNA sequences encoding the same CDR3. The rearrangement links TRBV6-6 to TRBJ1-2; D possibly corresponds to TRBD1 (6 bases). The CDR3 spans 16 residues. V gave up 6 bases and J gave up 1 base, with 18 bases separating them. Germline assignment: CDR1 MNHNY and CDR2 SVGAGI (reference sequence). CDR3 sequence reads: CASSPLAGAGNYGYTF. In DNA, the CDR3 is TGTGCCAGCAGCCCCTTGGCGGGGGCTGGTAACTATGGCTACACCTTC.

The chain joins TRBV29-1 to TRBJ2-1; the match to TRBD2 covers 10 bases. This CDR3 comprises 14 residues. V was pared by 6 bases and J by 7 bases, with 9 bases of the junction left unmatched. Germline lookup yields CDR1 SQVTM and CDR2 ANQGSEA. CDR3 nucleotide sequence: TGCAGCGTACCGGGACTAGCGATGGGGAATGAGCAGTTCTTC. It specifies CSVPGLAMGNEQFF.

This clone was seen more than once but under ten times. This chain connects TRBV4-2 to TRBJ1-1, with 7 bases fitting TRBD1. V trimming: 5 bases; J trimming: 2 bases; junction bases outside the gene matches: 8. The germline CDR1 and CDR2 sequences are LGHNA and YNFKEQ. There are 15 residues in the CDR3. CDR3 residues: CASSYTGQANTEAFF. The CDR3, as DNA: TGTGCCAGCAGCTATACAGGACAGGCAAACACTGAAGCTTTCTTT.

J is TRBJ2-4 and V is TRBV19; D possibly corresponds to TRBD2 (6 bases). Germline lookup yields CDR1 LNHDA and CDR2 SQIVND (reference sequence). Trimming pared 8 bases from V and 7 bases from J, leaving 18 bases between. This CDR3 spans 14 amino acids. CDR3 region: CASGRGRTENIQYF. In nucleotides, the CDR3 is TGTGCCAGTGGGAGAGGGAGGACGGAGAACATTCAGTACTTC.

This chain connects TRBV27 to TRBJ2-7; perhaps TRBD1 as D (5 bases). Germline CDR1 and CDR2: MNHEY and SMNVEV (reference sequence). Trimming cost V 4 bases and J 3 bases, with 13 bases left between them. The CDR3 sequence is 14 residues long. The CDR3 reads CASSWSGAIYEQYF. The DNA for the CDR3 is TGTGCCAGCAGTTGGAGTGGGGCTATCTACGAGCAGTACTTC.

V is TRBV19 and J is TRBJ2-1; D possibly corresponds to TRBD2 (5 bases). Per the germline V gene, CDR1 is LNHDA and CDR2 is SQIVND (reference sequence). Between the trimmed V and J ends, which lost 2 bases and 0 bases, there was a span of 11 bases. This CDR3 contains 16 residues. The CDR3, as DNA: TGTGCCAGTAGTATATTGGACTTAAGCTCCTACAATGAGCAGTTCTTC. Translation gives CASSILDLSSYNEQFF.

The table lists this clone with a count of one. V usage is TRBV28 and J usage is TRBJ2-3, with 12 nucleotides matching TRBD2. The ends lost 4 bases at V and 3 bases at J; junction bases unmatched: 5. There are 16 residues in the CDR3. Germline V gene lookup returns CDR1 MDHEN and CDR2 SYDVKM. For the CDR3, the DNA is TGTGCCAGCAGTTCGGCCGGGACTAGCGGGACAGATACGCAGTATTTT. Its translation is CASSSAGTSGTDTQYF.

This clone was seen just once. The chain employs TRBV7-9 and TRBJ2-3; D might be TRBD1 (5 bases). V shed 7 bases and J shed 7 bases, with 21 bases lying between them. This CDR3 spans 15 amino acids. Germline CDR1 is SEHNR and CDR2 is FQNEAQ (reference sequence). CDR3 loop: CASTPAGQGVYTQYF. The CDR3 DNA reads as TGTGCCAGCACCCCCGCCGGGCAGGGCGTATATACGCAGTATTTT.

This clone came up once. The V and J genes are TRBV11-2 and TRBJ2-1, with D perhaps TRBD2 (5 bases). The CDR3 runs to 15 residues. Trimming shortened V by 0 bases and J by 4 bases, and 10 bases separated the two germline ends. Germline V gene lookup returns CDR1 SGHAT and CDR2 FQNNGV. The chain's CDR3 is CASSLERTGYNEQFF. In DNA, the CDR3 is TGTGCCAGCAGCTTAGAGAGGACGGGGTACAATGAGCAGTTCTTC. Filled out from reference TRBV11-2 and TRBJ2-1, the complete variable domain reads EAGVAQSPRYKIIEKRQSVAFWCNPISGHATLYWYQQILGQGPKLLIQFQNNGVVDDSQLPKDRFSAERLKGVDSTLKIQPAKLEDSAVYLCASSLERTGYNEQFFGPGTRLTVL.

V usage is TRBV29-1 and J usage is TRBJ2-5; 10 bases are shared with TRBD2. The trim removed 2 bases at V and 1 base at J, leaving 4 bases unmatched. CDR1 and CDR2 (germline): SQVTM, ANQGSEA. The CDR3 consists of 15 residues. For the CDR3, the DNA is TGCAGCGTTGAAACCACTAGCGGGGCCCAAGAGACCCAGTACTTC. This translates into CSVETTSGAQETQYF. Complete variable domain (other parts from reference TRBV29-1 and TRBJ2-5): SAVISQKPSRDICQRGTSLTIQCQVDSQVTMMFWYRQQPGQSLTLIATANQGSEATYESGFVIDKFPISRPNLTFSTLTVSNMSPEDSSIYLCSVETTSGAQETQYFGPGTRLLVL.

This clone has only a few counts. The chain couples TRBV7-9 to TRBJ2-3, with 9 bases fitting TRBD2. J gave up 2 bases and V 1 base, and 4 bases lay outside the gene matches. Germline CDR1 and CDR2: SEHNR and FQNEAQ (reference sequence). The CDR3 loop spans 16 amino acids. DNA for the CDR3: TGTGCCAGCAGCTTAGTGCTAGCGGGATACACAGATACGCAGTATTTT. Protein: CASSLVLAGYTDTQYF.

The chain links TRBV19 to TRBJ1-1; D is possibly TRBD1 (6 bases). This CDR3 has 15 residues. Germline V gene sequence: CDR1 LNHDA, CDR2 SQIVND (reference sequence). Trimming removed 1 base from V and 11 bases from J, with 20 bases in between. The chain's CDR3 is CASSIALTGSMSAFF. The CDR3 DNA sequence: TGTGCCAGTAGTATAGCACTGACAGGCTCGATGTCGGCTTTCTTT.

This clone appeared a few times. The CDR3 is CASSQDQAGGSYEQYF. The DNA of the CDR3 is TGCGCCAGCAGCCAAGATCAGGCAGGGGGATCTTACGAGCAGTACTTC. The chain carries TRBV4-1 and TRBJ2-7; 7 nucleotides align to TRBD1. The CDR3 is 16 amino acids. CDR1 is MGHRA and CDR2 is YSYEKL in the germline V gene. V gave up 0 bases and J gave up 4 bases; unmatched junction bases: 9.